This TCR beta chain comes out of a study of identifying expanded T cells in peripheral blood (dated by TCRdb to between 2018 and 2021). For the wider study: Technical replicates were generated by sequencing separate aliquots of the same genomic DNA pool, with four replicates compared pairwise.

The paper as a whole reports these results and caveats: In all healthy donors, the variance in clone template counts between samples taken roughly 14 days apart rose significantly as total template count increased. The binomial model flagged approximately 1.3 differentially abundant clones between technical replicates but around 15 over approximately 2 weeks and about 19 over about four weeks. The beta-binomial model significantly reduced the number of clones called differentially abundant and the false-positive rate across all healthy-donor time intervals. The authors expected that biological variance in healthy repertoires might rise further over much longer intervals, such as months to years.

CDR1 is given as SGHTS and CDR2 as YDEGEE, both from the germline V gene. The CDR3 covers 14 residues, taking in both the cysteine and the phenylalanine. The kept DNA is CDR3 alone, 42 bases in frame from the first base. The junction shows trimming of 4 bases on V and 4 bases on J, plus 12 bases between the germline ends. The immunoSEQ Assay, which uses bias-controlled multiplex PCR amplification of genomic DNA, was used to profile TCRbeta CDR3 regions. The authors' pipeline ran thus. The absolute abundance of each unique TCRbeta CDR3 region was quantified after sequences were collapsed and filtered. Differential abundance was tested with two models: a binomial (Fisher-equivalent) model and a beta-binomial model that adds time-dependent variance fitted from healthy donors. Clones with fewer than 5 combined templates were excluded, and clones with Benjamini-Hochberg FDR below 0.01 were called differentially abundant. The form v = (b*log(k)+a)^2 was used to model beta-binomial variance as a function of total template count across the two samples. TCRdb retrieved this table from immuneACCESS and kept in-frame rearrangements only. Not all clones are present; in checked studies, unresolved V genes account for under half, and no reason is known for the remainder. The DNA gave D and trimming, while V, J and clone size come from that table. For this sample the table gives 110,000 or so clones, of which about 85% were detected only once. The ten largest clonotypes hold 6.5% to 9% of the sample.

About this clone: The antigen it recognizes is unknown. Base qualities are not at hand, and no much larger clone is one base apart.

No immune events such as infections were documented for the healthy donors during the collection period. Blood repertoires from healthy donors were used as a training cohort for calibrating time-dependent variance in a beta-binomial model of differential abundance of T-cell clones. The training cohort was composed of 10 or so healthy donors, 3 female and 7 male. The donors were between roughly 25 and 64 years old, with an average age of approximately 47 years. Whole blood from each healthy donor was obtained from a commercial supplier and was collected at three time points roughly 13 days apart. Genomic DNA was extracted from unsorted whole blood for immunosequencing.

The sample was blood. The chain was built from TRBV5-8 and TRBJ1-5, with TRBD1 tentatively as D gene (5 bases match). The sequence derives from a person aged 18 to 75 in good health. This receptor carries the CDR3 CASSRWRGNQPQHF. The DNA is TGTGCCAGCAGCCGATGGAGGGGTAATCAGCCCCAGCATTTT.